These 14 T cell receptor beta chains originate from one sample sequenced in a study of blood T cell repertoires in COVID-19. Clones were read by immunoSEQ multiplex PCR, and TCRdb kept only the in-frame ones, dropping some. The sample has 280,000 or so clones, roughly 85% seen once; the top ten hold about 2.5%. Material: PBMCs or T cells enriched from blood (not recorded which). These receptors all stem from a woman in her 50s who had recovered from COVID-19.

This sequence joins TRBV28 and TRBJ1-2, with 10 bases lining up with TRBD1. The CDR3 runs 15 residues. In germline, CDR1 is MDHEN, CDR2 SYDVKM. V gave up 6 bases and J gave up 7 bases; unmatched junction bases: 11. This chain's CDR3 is CASSTPDRGPIGYTF. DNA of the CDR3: TGTGCCAGCAGCACCCCCGACAGGGGGCCCATTGGCTACACCTTC.

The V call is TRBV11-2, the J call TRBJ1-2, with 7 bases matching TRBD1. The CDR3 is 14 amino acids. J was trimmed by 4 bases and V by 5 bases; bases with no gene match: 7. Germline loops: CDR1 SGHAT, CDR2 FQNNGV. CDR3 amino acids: CASSLRQGPYGYTF. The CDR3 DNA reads TGTGCCAGCAGCCTAAGACAGGGACCCTATGGCTACACCTTC.

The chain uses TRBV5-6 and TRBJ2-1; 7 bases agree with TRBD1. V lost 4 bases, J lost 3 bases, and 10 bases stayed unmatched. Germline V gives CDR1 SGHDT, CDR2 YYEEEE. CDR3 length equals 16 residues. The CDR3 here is CASSRPGQSHYNEQFF. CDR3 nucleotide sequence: TGTGCCAGCAGCAGACCGGGACAGTCTCACTACAATGAGCAGTTCTTC.

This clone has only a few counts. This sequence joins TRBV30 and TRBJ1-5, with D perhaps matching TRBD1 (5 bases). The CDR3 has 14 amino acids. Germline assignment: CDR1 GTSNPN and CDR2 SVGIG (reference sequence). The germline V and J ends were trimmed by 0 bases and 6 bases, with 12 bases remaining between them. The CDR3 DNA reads TGTGCCTGGAGTGTATCAACAGGCAGTCAGCCCCAGCATTTT. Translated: CAWSVSTGSQPQHF.

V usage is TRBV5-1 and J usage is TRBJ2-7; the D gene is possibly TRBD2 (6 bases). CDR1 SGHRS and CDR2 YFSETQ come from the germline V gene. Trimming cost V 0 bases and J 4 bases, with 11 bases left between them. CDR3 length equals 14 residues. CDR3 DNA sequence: TGCGCCAGCAGCTTGGATCTGGGGAGGTACGAGCAGTACTTC. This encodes CASSLDLGRYEQYF.

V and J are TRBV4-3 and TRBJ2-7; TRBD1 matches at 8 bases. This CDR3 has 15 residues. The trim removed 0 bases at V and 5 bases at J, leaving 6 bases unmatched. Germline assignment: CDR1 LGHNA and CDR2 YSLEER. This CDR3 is CASSQDRQGAHEQYF. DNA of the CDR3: TGCGCCAGCAGCCAAGATCGCCAGGGGGCCCACGAGCAGTACTTC.

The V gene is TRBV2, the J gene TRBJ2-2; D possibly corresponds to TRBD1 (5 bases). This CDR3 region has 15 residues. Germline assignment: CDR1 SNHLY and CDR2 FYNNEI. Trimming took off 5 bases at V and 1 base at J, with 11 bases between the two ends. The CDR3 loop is CASSRARGNTGELFF. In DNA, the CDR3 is TGTGCCAGCAGTCGGGCTAGGGGGAACACCGGGGAGCTGTTTTTT.

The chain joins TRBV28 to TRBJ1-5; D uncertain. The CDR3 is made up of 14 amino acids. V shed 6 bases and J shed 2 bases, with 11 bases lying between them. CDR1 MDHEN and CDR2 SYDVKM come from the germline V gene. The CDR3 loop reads CASSPGERNQPQHF. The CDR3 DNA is TGTGCCAGCAGCCCCGGGGAGCGCAATCAGCCCCAGCATTTT. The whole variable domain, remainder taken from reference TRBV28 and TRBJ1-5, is DVKVTQSSRYLVKRTGEKVFLECVQDMDHENMFWYRQDPGLGLRLIYFSYDVKMKEKGDIPEGYSVSREKKERFSLILESASTNQTSMYLCASSPGERNQPQHFGDGTRLSIL.

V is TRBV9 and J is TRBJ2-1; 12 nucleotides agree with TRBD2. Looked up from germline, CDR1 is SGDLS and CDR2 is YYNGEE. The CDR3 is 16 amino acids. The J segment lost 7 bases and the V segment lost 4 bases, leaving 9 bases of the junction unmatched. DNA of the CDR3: TGTGCCAGCAGCTCCAGACTAGCGGGAGTGGGGAATGAGCAGTTCTTC. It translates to CASSSRLAGVGNEQFF.

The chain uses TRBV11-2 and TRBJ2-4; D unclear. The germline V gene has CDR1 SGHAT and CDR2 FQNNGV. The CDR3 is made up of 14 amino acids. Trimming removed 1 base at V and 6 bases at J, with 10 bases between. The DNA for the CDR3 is TGTGCCAGCAGCTTAGGAATTTACGGAAACATTCAGTACTTC. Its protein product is CASSLGIYGNIQYF.

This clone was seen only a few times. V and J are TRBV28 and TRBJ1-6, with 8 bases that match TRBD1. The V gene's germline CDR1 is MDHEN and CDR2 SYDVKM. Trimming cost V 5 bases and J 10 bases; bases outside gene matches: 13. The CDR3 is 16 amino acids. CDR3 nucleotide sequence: TGTGCCAGCAGTATGCGGACAGGGCAGATGGGATCACCCCTCCACTTT. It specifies CASSMRTGQMGSPLHF.

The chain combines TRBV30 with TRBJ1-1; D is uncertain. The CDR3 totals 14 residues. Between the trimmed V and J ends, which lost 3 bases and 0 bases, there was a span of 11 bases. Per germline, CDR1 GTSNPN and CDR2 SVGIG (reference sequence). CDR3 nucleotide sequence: TGTGCCTGGAGGACACTAGGTTTGAACACTGAAGCTTTCTTT. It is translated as CAWRTLGLNTEAFF. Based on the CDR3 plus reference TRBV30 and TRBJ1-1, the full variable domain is SQTIHQWPATLVQPVGSPLSLECTVEGTSNPNLYWYRQAAGRGLQLLFYSVGIGQISSEVPQNLSASRPQDRQFILSSKKLLLSDSGFYLCAWRTLGLNTEAFFGQGTRLTVV.

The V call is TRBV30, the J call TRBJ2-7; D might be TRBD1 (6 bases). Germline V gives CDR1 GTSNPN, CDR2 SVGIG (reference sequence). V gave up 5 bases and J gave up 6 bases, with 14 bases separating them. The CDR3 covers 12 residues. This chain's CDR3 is CAWYGRGGEQYF. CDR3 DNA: TGTGCCTGGTATGGCAGAGGGGGCGAGCAGTACTTC.

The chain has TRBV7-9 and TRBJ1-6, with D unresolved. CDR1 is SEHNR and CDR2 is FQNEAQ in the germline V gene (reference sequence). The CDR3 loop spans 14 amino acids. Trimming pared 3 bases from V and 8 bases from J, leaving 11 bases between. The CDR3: CASSLTGVDSPLHF. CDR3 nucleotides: TGTGCCAGCAGCTTGACTGGCGTGGATTCACCCCTCCACTTT.